The 10 T cell receptor beta chains reported below all come from one sample, sequenced in a study of memory CD4+ T cells and cytomegalovirus serostatus. This table comes from immunoSEQ multiplex PCR, and its TCRdb copy is limited to in-frame clones, with some not included. The sample holds about 92,000 clones; about four fifths are singletons and the top ten take approximately 4%. The sort gate was single viable CD3+CD4+CD8-CD45RO+ cells for memory CD4+ T cells. Sample: memory CD4+ T cells from blood. Every receptor here comes from an adult in good health and CMV-seropositive.

The CDR3 region has the DNA TGTGCCAGCAGGAGATCAGGGGGCGGGGGTGAGCAGTTCTTC. It yields the protein CASRRSGGGGEQFF. V and J are TRBV6-5 and TRBJ2-1; TRBD1 might be the D (8 bases). This CDR3 is built from 14 residues. Germline CDR1 and CDR2: MNHEY and SVGAGI. V lost 6 bases and J lost 9, with 18 bases in between.

This clone was seen once. V gene TRBV6-5 combines with J gene TRBJ1-1; D remains ambiguous. Germline V CDR1 and CDR2: MNHEY, SVGAGI. The CDR3 has 13 amino acids. V was clipped by 7 bases and J by 1 base, with 10 bases between them. The CDR3 sequence: CASKRTENTEAFF. CDR3 in DNA: TGTGCCAGCAAACGGACGGAGAACACTGAAGCTTTCTTT.

The chain uses TRBV18 and TRBJ1-4; 7 bases map to TRBD1. Germline V lookup: CDR1 KGHSH, CDR2 LQKENI. This CDR3 spans 15 amino acids. Germline trimming cut 3 bases from V and 4 bases from J; bases unmatched to any gene: 5. CDR3 bases: TGTGCCAGCTCACCGGGACAGATGAATAATGAAAAACTGTTTTTT. Its protein is CASSPGQMNNEKLFF.

This chain links TRBV30 with TRBJ1-5; no firm D call. The CDR3 is 13 amino acids. Trimming took 0 bases from V and 4 from J, leaving 7 bases between them. Germline CDR1 GTSNPN, CDR2 SVGIG (reference sequence). CDR3: CAWSVRENQPQHF. As DNA, the CDR3 is TGTGCCTGGAGTGTAAGGGAGAATCAGCCCCAGCATTTT. Supplemented by reference TRBV30 and TRBJ1-5, the full variable domain reads SQTIHQWPATLVQPVGSPLSLECTVEGTSNPNLYWYRQAAGRGLQLLFYSVGIGQISSEVPQNLSASRPQDRQFILSSKKLLLSDSGFYLCAWSVRENQPQHFGDGTRLSIL.

The chain links TRBV27 to TRBJ2-7; D may be TRBD2 (6 bases). V was shortened by 6 bases and J by 4 bases, with 16 bases between the two germline ends. CDR1 is MNHEY, CDR2 SMNVEV, per germline (reference sequence). This CDR3 is 14 amino acids long. CDR3 loop: CASSERTGVYEQYF. In DNA form, the CDR3 reads TGTGCCAGCAGCGAACGGACGGGAGTATACGAGCAGTACTTC.

This rearrangement joins TRBV4-2 to TRBJ2-1; 7 nucleotides match TRBD2. The length of the CDR3 is 15 residues. V lost 1 base and J lost 0; bases outside the gene matches: 0. Per the germline V gene, CDR1 is LGHNA and CDR2 is YNFKEQ. CDR3 in DNA: TGTGCCAGCAGCCAAGCTAGCGGCTCCTACAATGAGCAGTTCTTC. This encodes CASSQASGSYNEQFF.

The rearrangement uses TRBV28 and TRBJ1-2; unclear D gene. V lost 2 bases to trimming and J lost 1 base, with 5 bases between them. Per germline, CDR1 MDHEN and CDR2 SYDVKM. The CDR3 is 13 amino acids. CDR3 sequence (DNA): TGTGCCAGCAGTTTAGGCATTAACTATGGCTACACCTTC. Translation gives CASSLGINYGYTF.

The genes are TRBV7-2 and TRBJ2-7, with 11 nucleotides matching TRBD2. This CDR3 is 15 amino acids long. J gave up 4 bases and V 5 bases, and 7 bases lay outside the gene matches. The germline V gene has CDR1 SGHTA and CDR2 FQGNSA. The CDR3 nucleotides read TGTGCCAGCAGCATAACTAGCGGGAGCTTATACGAGCAGTACTTC. Protein product: CASSITSGSLYEQYF.

As DNA, the CDR3 is TGTGCCAGCAGCTCGAGGCTGGCGGGAGTAAATGAGCAGTTCTTC. This codes for CASSSRLAGVNEQFF. J is TRBJ2-1 and V is TRBV7-2, with TRBD2 matching over 7 bases. Germline lookup yields CDR1 SGHTA and CDR2 FQGNSA. The CDR3 covers 15 residues. Losses at the gene ends were 4 bases for V and 7 bases for J; bases not matched to a gene: 10.

The chain combines TRBV11-2 with TRBJ2-7, with D perhaps matching TRBD1 (6 bases). The CDR3 covers 14 residues. Trimming cost V 8 bases and J 7 bases, with 21 bases left between them. From germline, CDR1 is SGHAT and CDR2 FQNNGV. CDR3 coding DNA: TGTGCCAGCGCCCTGGGGGCCGATATGGGGGAGCAGTACTTC. Its translation: CASALGADMGEQYF.